This T cell receptor beta chain was obtained from a study of T cells in Graves' hyperthyroidism and ophthalmopathy. Study summary: At the time of initial diagnosis and before any treatment, peripheral blood was collected.

Patients aged 18 to 65 had newly diagnosed hyperthyroidism lasting under 2 months. Cells are PBMCs isolated from more than 8.5 ml of fresh blood. TCR beta CDR3 regions were amplified from RNA. First-round RT-PCR targeting the TCR CDR3 was performed with the HTBI primer set. Each CDR3 protein gets one entry after TCRdb re-called the multiplex PCR reads with MiXCR. The data contain approximately 420,000 distinct CDR3 sequences, approximately 13% of them singletons. V was clipped by 5 bases and J by 4 bases, with 12 bases between them. The CDR3 runs 14 residues. The germline CDR1 and CDR2 sequences are LNHDA and SQIVND (reference sequence).

This TCR derives from a woman under 30 with Graves' hyperthyroidism. The chain combines TRBV19 with TRBJ1-5; maybe TRBD1 (6 bases). The sequencing input was blood. CDR3 region: CASSVQGPNQPQHF. CDR3 nucleotide sequence: TGTGCCAGTAGTGTACAGGGTCCGAATCAGCCCCAGCATTTT.